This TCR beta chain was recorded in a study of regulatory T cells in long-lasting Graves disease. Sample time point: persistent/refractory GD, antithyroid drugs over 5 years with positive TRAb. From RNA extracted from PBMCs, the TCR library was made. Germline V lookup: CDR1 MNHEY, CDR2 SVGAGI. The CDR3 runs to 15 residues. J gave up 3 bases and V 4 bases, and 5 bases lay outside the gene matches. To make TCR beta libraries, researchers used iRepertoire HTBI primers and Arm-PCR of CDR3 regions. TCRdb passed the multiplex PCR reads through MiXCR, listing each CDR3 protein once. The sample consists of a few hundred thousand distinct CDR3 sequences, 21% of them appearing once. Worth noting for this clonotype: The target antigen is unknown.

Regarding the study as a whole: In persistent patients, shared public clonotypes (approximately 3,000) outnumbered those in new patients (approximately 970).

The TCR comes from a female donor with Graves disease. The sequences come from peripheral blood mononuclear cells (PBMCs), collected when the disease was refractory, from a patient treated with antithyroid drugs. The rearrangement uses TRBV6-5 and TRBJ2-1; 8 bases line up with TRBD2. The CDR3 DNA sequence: TGTGCCAGCAGTTCTGCGGGAGGAAACTACAATGAGCAGTTCTTC. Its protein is CASSSAGGNYNEQFF.